These 27 T cell receptor beta chains were all obtained from the same sample, sequenced in a study of T cells in Graves' hyperthyroidism and ophthalmopathy. The TCR beta CDR3 regions underwent amplification using RNA transcripts as the source. Researchers ran a first-round RT-PCR on the TCR CDR3 using the HTBI primer set. TCRdb fed the multiplex PCR reads into MiXCR, producing one record per CDR3 protein. Altogether a few hundred thousand distinct CDR3 sequences are present, about 16% being singletons, with the ten largest covering roughly 3.5%. The sample consisted of blood. The origin of the receptors is a woman between 40 and 50 years old with Graves' ophthalmopathy.

The sample holds a few counts of this clonotype. The rearrangement uses TRBV20-1 and TRBJ1-2; D remains unclear. CDR1 and CDR2 (germline): DFQATT, SNEGSKA (reference sequence). CDR3 length: 12 amino acids. Trimming removed 6 bases from V and 5 bases from J, with 13 bases in between. The CDR3 region is CSARASSYGYTF. The CDR3 DNA sequence: TGCAGTGCAAGGGCCTCCAGTTATGGCTACACCTTC.

This clonotype came up many times. This chain links TRBV11-2 with TRBJ2-1; possible D gene TRBD2, 6 bases. Looked up from germline, CDR1 is SGHAT and CDR2 is FQNNGV. The CDR3 length is 15 residues. V lost 4 bases and J lost 4, with 14 bases in between. As DNA, the CDR3 is TGTGCCAGCAGCTACCCGGGACTTGATTACAATGAGCAGTTCTTC. Translated: CASSYPGLDYNEQFF.

The chain employs TRBV27 and TRBJ1-5, with 7 bases lining up with TRBD1. The germline gives CDR1 MNHEY, CDR2 SMNVEV (reference sequence). The junction had 6 bases not matched to a gene; V was cut back by 6 bases and J by 1 base. This CDR3 has 15 residues. CDR3 DNA sequence: TGTGCCAGCAGGCAACAACAGGGGAGCAATCAGCCCCAGCATTTT. Protein sequence: CASRQQQGSNQPQHF.

J is TRBJ1-1 and V is TRBV6-1; no reliable D call. The CDR3 is 15 amino acids. Germline CDR1 is MNHNS and CDR2 is SASEGT. Trimming cost V 5 bases and J 4 bases, with 17 bases left between them. CDR3 coding DNA: TGTGCCAGCAGTCTGCAACCCGAATCGAGCACTGAAGCTTTCTTT. It yields the protein CASSLQPESSTEAFF.

The chain employs TRBV6-1 and TRBJ1-1; 8 nucleotides match TRBD1. The CDR3 extends over 14 amino acids. J was trimmed by 3 bases and V by 7 bases; bases with no gene match: 7. CDR1 and CDR2 (germline): MNHNS, SASEGT. The CDR3 sequence is CASTRQGMDTEAFF. The CDR3 DNA follows: TGTGCCAGCACCCGACAGGGGATGGACACTGAAGCTTTCTTT.

The V call is TRBV27, the J call TRBJ1-3; D might be TRBD1 (6 bases). CDR3 size: 13 residues. V lost 6 bases to trimming and J lost 4 bases, with 10 bases between them. CDR1 is MNHEY and CDR2 is SMNVEV in the germline V gene (reference sequence). The CDR3 protein is CASSSGQGNTIYF. In nucleotides, the CDR3 is TGTGCCAGCAGCTCCGGACAGGGAAACACCATATATTTT.

Ten or more counts support this clonotype. The chain links TRBV11-2 to TRBJ2-6, with D unresolved. The ends were cut back, 3 bases at V and 1 base at J, with 7 bases in the middle. The CDR3 covers 15 residues. Germline V lookup: CDR1 SGHAT, CDR2 FQNNGV. The CDR3 reads CASSFSASGANVLTF. CDR3 coding DNA: TGTGCCAGCAGCTTTTCAGCTTCTGGGGCCAACGTCCTGACTTTC.

This clonotype was recorded at least ten times. This chain uses TRBV7-2 with TRBJ2-2; tentatively, D is TRBD1 (6 bases). V lost 8 bases and J 5 bases, leaving 21 bases between the germline ends. This CDR3 contains 16 residues. Germline V gene data show CDR1 as SGHTA and CDR2 as FQGNSA. The CDR3 loop is CASPTVGQQRTGELFF. Here the CDR3 DNA reads TGTGCCAGCCCTACCGTGGGACAACAGAGAACCGGGGAGCTGTTTTTT.

There are a few counts of this clonotype. The J gene is TRBJ2-3, the V gene TRBV7-8; D possibly corresponds to TRBD1 (5 bases). V was trimmed by 1 base and J by 2 bases, leaving 10 bases between them. CDR1 is SGHVS and CDR2 is FQNEAQ in the germline V gene. The CDR3 has 15 amino acids. CDR3 nucleotides: TGTGCCAGCAGCTTAGGACAGAGAGACACAGATACGCAGTATTTT. Amino acids: CASSLGQRDTDTQYF.

Ten or more counts support this clonotype. V gene TRBV7-3 combines with J gene TRBJ2-2, with TRBD1 matching over 9 bases. Germline assignment: CDR1 SGHTA and CDR2 FQGTGA. Unmatched junction bases numbered 4, after V lost 8 bases and J lost 0 bases. The CDR3 sequence is 15 residues long. The CDR3 is CASSRTGANTGELFF. For the CDR3, the DNA is TGTGCCAGCTCACGGACAGGGGCGAACACCGGGGAGCTGTTTTTT.

The genes are TRBV30 and TRBJ2-1; no clear D. Per germline, CDR1 GTSNPN and CDR2 SVGIG (reference sequence). The CDR3 has 10 amino acids. V lost 2 bases and J lost 10, with 6 bases in between. CDR3 protein: CAWSQREQFF. In DNA, the CDR3 is TGTGCCTGGAGTCAGCGAGAGCAGTTCTTC.

V and J are TRBV20-1 and TRBJ1-5; D is possibly TRBD1 (5 bases). The V gene's germline CDR1 is DFQATT and CDR2 SNEGSKA (reference sequence). V gave up 0 bases and J gave up 4 bases, with 19 bases separating them. The CDR3 runs to 17 residues. CDR3 in amino acids: CSAREARLSGANQPQHF. DNA for the CDR3: TGCAGTGCTAGAGAAGCCCGCCTCAGTGGGGCAAATCAGCCCCAGCATTTT.

This clonotype appeared many times. The chain combines TRBV7-9 with TRBJ2-7, with TRBD2 matching over 8 bases. The CDR3 length is 14 residues. V gave up 8 bases and J gave up 9 bases; unmatched junction bases: 15. Germline-derived CDR1 and CDR2 are SEHNR and FQNEAQ (reference sequence). DNA of the CDR3: TGTGCCAGCGCACAAGCGGGAGCGCCCCTCGGGCAGTACTTC. Protein: CASAQAGAPLGQYF.

This clonotype occurred a few times. This rearrangement joins TRBV9 to TRBJ2-1, with 13 bases identical to TRBD2. The junction had 9 bases not matched to a gene; V was cut back by 4 bases and J by 2 bases. Germline lookup yields CDR1 SGDLS and CDR2 YYNGEE. This CDR3 spans 18 amino acids. The CDR3 is CASSSRLAGGFTYNEQFF. The CDR3 DNA sequence: TGTGCCAGCAGCTCGAGACTAGCGGGGGGATTTACCTACAATGAGCAGTTCTTC.

This clonotype was recorded many times. The DNA of the CDR3 is TGTGCCAGCAGCCGACGCTATACCGGGACTATGGATGAGCAGTTCTTC. Protein: CASSRRYTGTMDEQFF. This chain joins TRBV7-3 and TRBJ2-1; 7 nucleotides agree with TRBD2. Germline V gives CDR1 SGHTA, CDR2 FQGTGA. V lost 5 bases to trimming and J lost 8 bases; unmatched junction nucleotides: 15. CDR3 length: 16 residues.

The V and J genes are TRBV24-1 and TRBJ2-1, with a tentative D call TRBD2 (7 bases). CDR1 is KGHDR, CDR2 SFDVKD, per germline. CDR3 size: 18 residues. V lost 6 bases and J 8 bases, leaving 28 bases between the germline ends. Here the CDR3 DNA reads TGTGCCACCAGTCGGTCGGCGGCGGGGGCGCAGAGGGTAGATGAGCAGTTCTTC. It specifies CATSRSAAGAQRVDEQFF.

This clonotype was picked up many times. This rearrangement joins TRBV2 to TRBJ1-4; no clear D gene. In germline, CDR1 is SNHLY, CDR2 FYNNEI. The V gene lost 7 bases and the J gene lost 8 bases, with 23 bases spanning the gap. The length of the CDR3 is 16 residues. CDR3 in amino acids: CASKRHPTILGEKLFF. CDR3 DNA: TGTGCCAGCAAGAGGCATCCGACCATTCTCGGGGAAAAACTGTTTTTT.

This clonotype was recorded many times. The rearrangement joins TRBV14 to TRBJ2-5; no clear D. Germline V CDR1 and CDR2: SGHDN, FVKESK. Trimming stripped 8 bases from V and 1 base from J, with 11 bases between. The CDR3 covers 13 residues. CDR3 residues: CASGLGPQETQYF. The DNA for the CDR3 is TGTGCCAGCGGCTTGGGCCCCCAAGAGACCCAGTACTTC.

This clonotype was observed at least ten times. The chain joins TRBV30 to TRBJ2-1; 8 bases align to TRBD2. Per the germline V gene, CDR1 is GTSNPN and CDR2 is SVGIG (reference sequence). The CDR3 totals 13 residues. V trimming: 0 bases; J trimming: 9 bases; junction bases outside the gene matches: 4. CDR3 protein: CAWSVLLAGEQFF. In DNA form, the CDR3 reads TGTGCCTGGAGTGTACTTCTAGCGGGTGAGCAGTTCTTC.

The chain couples TRBV6-8 to TRBJ2-3, with 7 bases aligning to TRBD2. V lost 6 bases, J lost 0 bases, and 9 bases stayed unmatched. The germline V gene has CDR1 MNHGY and CDR2 SAAAGT. The CDR3 extends over 16 amino acids. CDR3 sequence reads: CASSSSAGESTDTQYF. In DNA, the CDR3 is TGTGCCAGCAGCAGCTCGGCGGGGGAAAGCACAGATACGCAGTATTTT.

This clonotype was counted only a few times. The chain combines TRBV6-1 with TRBJ1-1; D is unresolved. Deletions cut 5 bases from V and 4 bases from J, with 11 bases between. Germline CDR1 is MNHNS and CDR2 is SASEGT. The CDR3 totals 13 residues. The CDR3 region is CASSQGLSTEAFF. CDR3 nucleotide sequence: TGTGCCAGCAGTCAAGGACTCTCCACTGAAGCTTTCTTT.

This clonotype was detected many times. This chain connects TRBV5-6 to TRBJ2-7; the D is unclear. Germline V gene sequence: CDR1 SGHDT, CDR2 YYEEEE. CDR3 length: 12 amino acids. V lost 4 bases to trimming and J lost 9 bases, with 14 bases between them. CDR3 residues: CASSIDSRSQYF. CDR3 in DNA: TGTGCCAGCAGCATAGACTCTCGTTCGCAGTACTTC. Together with reference TRBV5-6 and TRBJ2-7, the CDR3 gives the full variable domain: DAGVTQSPTHLIKTRGQQVTLRCSPKSGHDTVSWYQQALGQGPQFIFQYYEEEERQRGNFPDRFSGHQFPNYSSELNVNALLLGDSALYLCASSIDSRSQYFGPGTRLTVT.

Concerning this clonotype itself: Just one base apart from a much larger clone, this may be a read error. The chain joins TRBV7-9 to TRBJ2-4; the D is unclear. The CDR3 runs 13 residues. The germline CDR1 and CDR2 sequences are SEHNR and FQNEAQ (reference sequence). CDR3 in amino acids: CASSSAGVNVQYF. DNA for the CDR3: TGTGCCAGCAGCTCGGCCGGTGTAAACGTTCAGTACTTC.

This clonotype has a count of ten or more. V is TRBV24-1 and J is TRBJ2-7, with a tentative D call TRBD2 (5 bases). Per germline, CDR1 KGHDR and CDR2 SFDVKD. V gave up 4 bases and J gave up 4 bases, with 10 bases separating them. The CDR3 totals 13 residues. CDR3 in DNA: TGTGCCACCAGTGACGGGGATTTGTACGAGCAGTACTTC. This encodes CATSDGDLYEQYF.

This chain joins TRBV30 and TRBJ1-5; D is uncertain. This CDR3 region has 14 residues. V was shortened by 1 base and J by 0 bases, with 7 bases between the two germline ends. Per germline, CDR1 GTSNPN and CDR2 SVGIG (reference sequence). In DNA form, the CDR3 reads TGTGCCTGGAGTGGGAGCCATAGCAATCAGCCCCAGCATTTT. Protein: CAWSGSHSNQPQHF.

J is TRBJ2-1 and V is TRBV29-1; TRBD2 matches at 7 bases. Germline V CDR1 and CDR2: SQVTM, ANQGSEA. This CDR3 spans 15 amino acids. With V trimmed by 7 bases and J by 0 bases, 9 bases remained unmatched. CDR3 loop: CSGQRGSNSYNEQFF. In nucleotides, the CDR3 is TGCAGCGGCCAGCGCGGGAGTAACTCCTACAATGAGCAGTTCTTC.

The chain couples TRBV7-2 to TRBJ1-1; 7 bases agree with TRBD1. The CDR3 consists of 14 residues. The V segment lost 6 bases and the J segment 0 bases; nucleotides outside the gene matches: 4. Per germline, CDR1 SGHTA and CDR2 FQGNSA. The CDR3 region has the DNA TGTGCCAGCAGACAGGGGAGCATGAACACTGAAGCTTTCTTT. Translating gives CASRQGSMNTEAFF.